This T cell receptor (beta chain) was captured in a study of T cell changes during pregnancy in multiple sclerosis. In this sample, this clone turned up once. The method was immunoSEQ multiplex PCR; TCRdb's version includes in-frame clones alone and lacks a portion of them. The sample comprises about 23,000 clones, 87% of which are singletons, and roughly 8% rests with the top ten. The CDR3 consists of 11 residues. Germline V CDR1 and CDR2: MDHEN, SYDVKM. The material was CD8+ T cells from peripheral blood mononuclear cells, obtained after pregnancy. This receptor was obtained from a female donor with multiple sclerosis, enrolled in a pregnancy study. J is TRBJ2-3 and V is TRBV28; D is unclear. The CDR3 DNA is TGTGCAGTACGGAGCACAGATACGCAGTATTTT. Protein: CAVRSTDTQYF.